This T cell receptor (beta chain) was sequenced in a study of T cell clusters in autoimmune cytopenias. Study-wide results and limits: No cluster-lack signature appeared between secondary cytopenia and chronic lymphocytic leukemia patients, apparently due to lymphoma masking. TRB repertoire shifts in secondary cytopenia and chronic lymphocytic leukemia mostly reflected lymphoma, not autoimmunity. Clustering suggested that physiological T cell clusters were missing in primary autoimmune cytopenia patients.

Roughly 38,000 genome equivalents of blood DNA were amplified for TRB. Considering frequency, this clonotype is medium-sized. Its cognate antigen is unknown. Germline V gene lookup returns CDR1 MNHEY and CDR2 SMNVEV (reference sequence). CDR3 length: 16 amino acids. TRB was amplified by touch-down multiplex PCR, primer pools A and B combined. TCRdb reprocessed the multiplex PCR reads and keeps a single row for each CDR3 protein, giving no DNA. The table lists roughly 1,200 distinct CDR3 sequences. The chain joins TRBV27 to TRBJ2-1; TCRdb's D gene call, TRBD1, goes unchecked for lack of DNA. The sample was peripheral blood. This TCR derives from a human donor with an autoimmune cytopenia or autoimmune hepatitis (not recorded which). The CDR3 here is CASSLFLPLYYNEQFF.